This record covers a single T cell receptor beta chain. Its target antigen remains unknown. Base quality data are lacking; no much larger clone is found one base away. These data come from a study of T cells after yellow fever vaccination (dated by TCRdb to the late 2010s). A note on the overall study: The SMART-Seq v4 Ultra Low Input RNA kit was used to prepare libraries from fractions with low cell numbers. Two healthy male donors, one aged 18 to 29 and one aged 30 to 39 years, were included in the cohort. Bulk TCR alpha and beta repertoires were sequenced longitudinally to track T-cell clones before and after primary and booster YFV17D yellow fever vaccination. Blood was collected at multiple timepoints before and after primary and secondary immunization, and bulk PBMC replicates and cell subsets were isolated.

Synthesis of TCR cDNA relied on 5'RACE template switching, a step that introduced a universal primer site along with unique molecular identifiers. Priming of cDNA synthesis was performed from both the TCR alpha and TCR beta constant segments. Two PCR steps were used to amplify libraries, with sample barcodes and sequencing adapters being added in the second step. Libraries were sequenced on Illumina HiSeq 2500 (2x100 bp) or NovaSeq (2x150 bp). As for how the authors treated the data: Reads were demultiplexed and collapsed into UMI consensus sequences with MIGEC, and V(D)J alignment was performed with MiXCR. Vaccine-responding clonotypes were identified with edgeR using replicate PBMC samples, with FDR below 0.01 and a log2 fold change above 5 up to day 15 being required. CD4 or CD8 identity was assigned to each bulk clonotype according to whether the clonotype was present at higher abundance in the sequenced CD4 repertoire or the sequenced CD8 repertoire. In-frame beta chains were kept once TCRdb had trimmed the public reads at Q25 with fastp and called clones with MiXCR. Each CDR3 protein appears once, grouped with its most common genes and DNA. The V and J calls and clone size come from TCRdb's table, not from the authors' own analysis. The sample yields around 180,000 distinct CDR3 sequences; about 6.2% were counted once. Less than 3.5% of the sample lies in the top ten.

Including the terminal cysteine and phenylalanine, the CDR3 comprises 16 residues. Only the CDR3 region is kept as DNA, spanning 48 bases read in frame from base 1. The CDR1 and CDR2 encoded by the germline V gene are LGHNA and YSLEER. Compared with germline, V lacks 2 bases and J lacks 0 bases; bases without a gene match: 5. Reading the label with the study, this specimen's treatment or condition is: live attenuated yellow fever vaccine strain. PBMCs were isolated from peripheral blood using a standard Ficoll-Paque protocol. Dynabeads CD4 and CD8 positive selection kits were used to isolate CD4 and CD8 T-cell fractions. RNA was extracted with TriZol from bulk PBMCs, CD4 and CD8 fractions, and dextramer-positive and dextramer-negative fractions. What the authors observed across the whole study: The secondary T-cell response was found to be weaker but faster than the primary response, with a peak reached on day 5 rather than on day 15. A small share of clonotypes was detected in both CD4 and CD8 compartments, with the overlap likely arising from convergent recombination. Because the study included only a couple of donors, the extent to which the findings can be generalized is limited. Computational filtering was needed because FACS-sorted repertoires could contain abundant contaminating clonotypes from the bulk population. Most clones expanded after primary vaccination (almost 97% of CD4 and 80% to 90% of CD8) were re-detected after the booster, suggesting that broad memory maintenance occurred.

The receptor chain draws on TRBV4-3 and TRBJ2-3; 7 central nucleotides agree with TRBD1. This TCR was recovered from a man younger than 35 who received the YFV17D yellow fever vaccine. The sample here was CD4+ T cells sorted from PBMCs, taken on the day of the first yellow fever vaccination. The DNA sequence reads TGCGCCAGCAGCCAACTAGGGGGCCCCAGCACAGATACGCAGTATTTT. Its protein reads: CASSQLGGPSTDTQYF.